The 27 T cell receptor beta chains given below trace back to one sample, sequenced in a study of blood T cell repertoires in COVID-19. The repertoire was sequenced with immunoSEQ multiplex PCR; TCRdb's copy has only in-frame clones and lacks some. Of more than 300,000 clones listed, more than 75% are singletons. The sequencing sample was made of peripheral blood. These receptors came from a woman aged 25 to 39 with COVID-19, enrolled during active disease.

The chain combines TRBV27 with TRBJ1-1; D is unresolved. In germline, CDR1 is MNHEY, CDR2 SMNVEV (reference sequence). V lost 4 bases, J lost 0 bases, and 6 bases lay in between. This CDR3 contains 13 residues. CDR3 in amino acids: CASSSYMNTEAFF. The CDR3, as DNA: TGTGCCAGCAGTTCCTATATGAACACTGAAGCTTTCTTT.

This sequence joins TRBV19 and TRBJ2-1; 11 bases match TRBD2. CDR3 size: 16 residues. Germline lookup yields CDR1 LNHDA and CDR2 SQIVND (reference sequence). The ends lost 3 bases at V and 4 bases at J; junction bases unmatched: 5. The CDR3 is CASSISSGRRYNEQFF. DNA of the CDR3: TGTGCCAGTAGTATCTCTAGCGGGAGGCGGTACAATGAGCAGTTCTTC.

This rearrangement joins TRBV28 to TRBJ2-3; D not certain. This CDR3 is 13 amino acids long. With 7 bases removed from V and 2 bases from J, the gap between germline ends came to 10 bases. The germline V gene has CDR1 MDHEN and CDR2 SYDVKM. The CDR3 loop is CASTLAYTDTQYF. The CDR3 nucleotides read TGTGCCAGCACCTTAGCCTACACAGATACGCAGTATTTT.

The rearrangement uses TRBV6-5 and TRBJ2-7, with D maybe TRBD2 (6 bases). The CDR3 extends over 16 amino acids. Germline lookup yields CDR1 MNHEY and CDR2 SVGAGI. V lost 0 bases to trimming and J lost 6 bases, with 18 bases between them. The CDR3 bases are TGTGCCAGCAGTTACTCCCAACTAGCCAGTTCGACCGAGCAGTACTTC. Translating it yields CASSYSQLASSTEQYF.

This clone has more than one count but fewer than ten. This chain connects TRBV4-1 to TRBJ2-1, with 9 bases identical to TRBD1. CDR1 and CDR2 from the germline V gene are MGHRA and YSYEKL. Trimming cost V 3 bases and J 6 bases; bases outside gene matches: 9. The CDR3 consists of 16 residues. CDR3 DNA sequence: TGCGCCAGCAGCCACCCCCGGGACAGGGTAGGCAATGAGCAGTTCTTC. Amino acids: CASSHPRDRVGNEQFF.

The genes are TRBV19 and TRBJ2-1; 7 nucleotides match TRBD2. Trimming at V came to 5 bases and at J to 0 bases, leaving 7 bases not matched to a gene. CDR1 and CDR2 from the germline V gene are LNHDA and SQIVND (reference sequence). This CDR3 region has 16 residues. Here the CDR3 DNA reads TGTGCCAGTAGTCGTTCTAGCGGTTACTCCTACAATGAGCAGTTCTTC. Its translation: CASSRSSGYSYNEQFF.

With respect to this clone: Within the sample, other DNA sequences also encode this same CDR3. The V gene is TRBV28, the J gene TRBJ2-5, with a weak D call TRBD1 (6 bases). The V end was cut by 5 bases, the J end by 2 bases, with 9 bases between. The CDR3 runs to 13 residues. CDR1 MDHEN and CDR2 SYDVKM come from the germline V gene. The CDR3 region is CASSPGQQETQYF. CDR3 DNA sequence: TGTGCCAGCAGTCCAGGACAGCAAGAGACCCAGTACTTC.

This sequence joins TRBV19 and TRBJ2-3, with 11 bases lining up with TRBD2. This CDR3 spans 18 amino acids. Germline CDR1 reads LNHDA; CDR2 reads SQIVND (reference sequence). V gave up 8 bases and J gave up 6 bases; unmatched junction bases: 19. In DNA form, the CDR3 reads TGTGCCAGTCCAGACGCCGCTGAGCTAGCGGGAGGTTACGATACGCAGTATTTT. This sequence encodes CASPDAAELAGGYDTQYF.

The chain has TRBV11-2 and TRBJ2-1; TRBD2 agrees at 7 bases. The CDR3 has 17 amino acids. Trimming removed 2 bases from V and 6 bases from J; junction bases left unmatched: 13. The germline V gene has CDR1 SGHAT and CDR2 FQNNGV. The CDR3 DNA reads as TGTGCCAGCAGCTTACGGGGGTCGCGGACTAGTATCAATGAGCAGTTCTTC. Residues: CASSLRGSRTSINEQFF.

The V gene is TRBV7-9, the J gene TRBJ2-1, with TRBD2 as a possible D gene (6 bases). Germline-derived CDR1 and CDR2 are SEHNR and FQNEAQ (reference sequence). V lost 3 bases and J 2 bases, leaving 11 bases between the germline ends. CDR3 length: 15 residues. The CDR3 loop is CASSLGGPTYNEQFF. The CDR3 nucleotides read TGTGCCAGCAGCTTGGGGGGACCAACCTACAATGAGCAGTTCTTC.

This clone was seen more than once but under ten times. V gene TRBV4-1 combines with J gene TRBJ2-5, with 12 bases matching TRBD2. Trimming took 0 bases from V and 5 from J; bases not matched to a gene: 7. This CDR3 spans 17 amino acids. The germline V gene has CDR1 MGHRA and CDR2 YSYEKL. CDR3 region: CASSQDRTSGNLETQYF. Written as DNA, the CDR3 is TGCGCCAGCAGCCAAGATAGGACTAGCGGGAATCTTGAGACCCAGTACTTC.

The genes are TRBV2 and TRBJ2-5; weak D call: TRBD1 (7 bases). Per germline, CDR1 SNHLY and CDR2 FYNNEI. V lost 4 bases and J lost 9, with 12 bases in between. The CDR3 loop spans 12 amino acids. The CDR3 here is CASSGGGGPQYF. For the CDR3, the DNA is TGTGCCAGCAGTGGAGGAGGGGGCCCCCAGTACTTC.

The rearrangement links TRBV19 to TRBJ1-3; weak D call: TRBD1 (5 bases). Trimming cost V 2 bases and J 2 bases, with 10 bases left between them. The germline V gene has CDR1 LNHDA and CDR2 SQIVND (reference sequence). The CDR3 consists of 15 residues. CDR3 nucleotides: TGTGCCAGTAGTATAAGAAGGGGTGCTGGAAACACCATATATTTT. This codes for CASSIRRGAGNTIYF.

The chain couples TRBV5-1 to TRBJ2-1, with D tentatively TRBD1 (6 bases). V gave up 4 bases and J gave up 0 bases, with 11 bases separating them. CDR3 length equals 15 residues. CDR1 SGHRS and CDR2 YFSETQ come from the germline V gene. DNA of the CDR3: TGCGCCAGCAGCCCAGGGGCGGGCTCCTACAATGAGCAGTTCTTC. This gives the protein CASSPGAGSYNEQFF.

The chain links TRBV30 to TRBJ1-6, with TRBD1 identical over 9 bases. The V gene end was trimmed by 8 bases and the J gene end by 11 bases; junction bases not matched to a gene: 10. The length of the CDR3 is 13 residues. Looked up from germline, CDR1 is GTSNPN and CDR2 is SVGIG (reference sequence). The CDR3, as DNA: TGTGCCCTCTCCGGACAGGGGACGACACCCCTCCACTTT. Protein: CALSGQGTTPLHF. Full variable domain (outside the CDR3, taken from reference TRBV30 and TRBJ1-6): SQTIHQWPATLVQPVGSPLSLECTVEGTSNPNLYWYRQAAGRGLQLLFYSVGIGQISSEVPQNLSASRPQDRQFILSSKKLLLSDSGFYLCALSGQGTTPLHFGNGTRLTVT.

In this sample, this clone turned up once. The rearrangement joins TRBV30 to TRBJ2-7; 8 nucleotides line up with TRBD1. This CDR3 spans 13 amino acids. V trimming: 4 bases; J trimming: 5 bases; junction bases outside the gene matches: 7. CDR1 and CDR2 from the germline V gene are GTSNPN and SVGIG (reference sequence). DNA for the CDR3: TGTGCCTGGACCAAGGACAGGGCCGACGAGCAGTACTTC. Translating it yields CAWTKDRADEQYF.

The V call is TRBV2, the J call TRBJ2-6, with a weak D call TRBD2 (5 bases). Germline V CDR1 and CDR2: SNHLY, FYNNEI. The CDR3 totals 16 residues. V gave up 6 bases and J gave up 0 bases, with 12 bases separating them. CDR3 region: CASSSRRSSGANVLTF. CDR3 coding DNA: TGTGCCAGCAGCTCAAGGAGGAGCTCTGGGGCCAACGTCCTGACTTTC. Based on the CDR3 plus reference TRBV2 and TRBJ2-6, the full variable domain is EPEVTQTPSHQVTQMGQEVILRCVPISNHLYFYWYRQILGQKVEFLVSFYNNEISEKSEIFDDQFSVERPDGSNFTLKIRSTKLEDSAMYFCASSSRRSSGANVLTFGAGSRLTVL.

The chain uses TRBV5-4 and TRBJ2-3; TRBD2 aligns across 7 bases. The CDR3 length is 16 residues. V lost 2 bases and J lost 0; bases outside the gene matches: 6. Per the germline V gene, CDR1 is SGHNT and CDR2 is YYREEE (reference sequence). The CDR3 loop is CASSFGGSGSTDTQYF. The CDR3 DNA sequence: TGTGCCAGCAGCTTCGGGGGTAGCGGGAGCACAGATACGCAGTATTTT.

The rearrangement joins TRBV7-2 to TRBJ1-4; TRBD1 matches 10 bases. The V segment lost 5 bases and the J segment 5 bases; nucleotides outside the gene matches: 5. CDR1 is SGHTA, CDR2 FQGNSA, per germline. The CDR3 runs 15 residues. The CDR3 loop is CASSHRTGGNEKLFF. The CDR3 DNA reads as TGTGCCAGCAGCCACCGGACAGGGGGGAATGAAAAACTGTTTTTT.

V gene TRBV7-9 combines with J gene TRBJ1-2, with D maybe TRBD1 (6 bases). From germline, CDR1 is SEHNR and CDR2 FQNEAQ (reference sequence). V lost 1 base to trimming and J lost 6 bases, with 15 bases between them. The CDR3 sequence is 15 residues long. CDR3 protein: CASSLGLGARDGYTF. CDR3 DNA: TGTGCCAGCAGCTTAGGGCTGGGGGCTAGGGATGGCTACACCTTC.

The rearrangement joins TRBV9 to TRBJ2-7, with D perhaps TRBD2 (6 bases). Between the trimmed V and J ends, which lost 3 bases and 6 bases, there was a span of 16 bases. The CDR3 contains 14 residues. From germline, CDR1 is SGDLS and CDR2 YYNGEE. The DNA of the CDR3 is TGTGCCAGCAGCGAAGACGGGAGTGGGGCCGAGCAGTACTTC. Its translation is CASSEDGSGAEQYF. The variable domain in full, completed from reference TRBV9 and TRBJ2-7, reads DSGVTQTPKHLITATGQRVTLRCSPRSGDLSVYWYQQSLDQGLQFLIQYYNGEERAKGNILERFSAQQFPDLHSELNLSSLELGDSALYFCASSEDGSGAEQYFGPGTRLTVT.

The V gene is TRBV9, the J gene TRBJ1-2; 8 positions agree with TRBD1. V dropped 4 bases and J dropped 5; count of bases not matched to a gene: 10. Germline V lookup: CDR1 SGDLS, CDR2 YYNGEE. The length of the CDR3 is 15 residues. CDR3 sequence (DNA): TGTGCCAGCAGCCCCCGGGGGACAGGAGGTTATGGCTACACCTTC. It is translated as CASSPRGTGGYGYTF.

In its sample, this clone was seen a few times. V and J are TRBV6-6 and TRBJ1-1; 7 nucleotides align to TRBD1. V gave up 7 bases and J gave up 7 bases; unmatched junction bases: 3. The CDR3 loop spans 11 amino acids. Germline lookup yields CDR1 MNHNY and CDR2 SVGAGI (reference sequence). The CDR3 sequence: CASTGGFEAFF. As DNA, the CDR3 is TGTGCCAGCACAGGGGGTTTTGAAGCTTTCTTT.

J is TRBJ2-7 and V is TRBV11-2; 12 positions match TRBD1. Per germline, CDR1 SGHAT and CDR2 FQNNGV. V was clipped by 6 bases and J by 6 bases; unmatched bases: 9. The CDR3 spans 15 residues. CDR3 in DNA: TGTGCCAGCAGTTTTGTGGGGACAGGGGGCCCCGAGCAGTACTTC. Translated: CASSFVGTGGPEQYF.

The table lists this clone with a count of one. V is TRBV9 and J is TRBJ1-3, with TRBD1 matching 9 bases. Unmatched junction bases numbered 5, after V lost 0 bases and J lost 7 bases. This CDR3 region has 15 residues. The germline V gene has CDR1 SGDLS and CDR2 YYNGEE. CDR3 amino acids: CASSVGDRELNTIYF. The CDR3 bases are TGTGCCAGCAGCGTAGGGGACAGGGAATTGAACACCATATATTTT.

V gene TRBV25-1 combines with J gene TRBJ2-7; 7 nucleotides agree with TRBD2. The CDR3 consists of 13 residues. The V and J ends lost 6 bases and 3 bases, in that order; junction bases with no gene match: 5. From germline, CDR1 is MGHDK and CDR2 SYGVNS. The CDR3 loop reads CASRGRGSYEQYF. In nucleotides, the CDR3 is TGTGCCAGCAGGGGGCGGGGGAGCTACGAGCAGTACTTC.

The V gene is TRBV9, the J gene TRBJ2-1; 7 bases are a match to TRBD2. V lost 0 bases to trimming and J lost 5 bases; unmatched junction nucleotides: 8. The CDR3 runs 16 residues. Germline V gene sequence: CDR1 SGDLS, CDR2 YYNGEE. The CDR3 DNA reads TGTGCCAGCAGCGTAGCTTTGGTGCTAGCGGACAATGAGCAGTTCTTC. Translating gives CASSVALVLADNEQFF.